The T cell receptor (beta chain) under discussion was sequenced for a study of metastatic and nonmetastatic thyroid tumors. Study context: Repertoire comparison spanned blood and tumor or nodule tissue of malignant and benign thyroid patients. Broader study findings: TCR beta diversity was reportedly significantly higher in malignant thyroid tumors than benign nodules, in blood and tumor.

Only a few counts were recorded for this clone. What it binds is unknown. CDR1 MNHEY and CDR2 SVGEGT come from the germline V gene. This CDR3 is 15 amino acids long. The V segment lost 8 bases and the J segment 7 bases; nucleotides outside the gene matches: 14. Methods used by the authors: Construction of a distant-metastasis classifier for papillary thyroid cancer relied on CDR3 differences across clinicopathological groups. TCRdb re-called the PCR reads with MiXCR. These V and J calls originate from TCRdb's pipeline instead of the authors' own analysis. The sample has 43,000 or so clones; about 16% are singletons. Every patient underwent thyroid surgery untreated.

The chain joins TRBV6-2 or TRBV6-3 to TRBJ2-7, with 10 bases fitting TRBD2. This TCR came from a female donor with papillary thyroid cancer or a benign thyroid nodule (not recorded which). Some clones in this sample may be carry-over from other donors' samples. Specimen: blood. CDR3 residues: CASGRLAGPSMEQYF. The CDR3 bases are TGTGCCAGCGGACGACTAGCGGGTCCCTCGATGGAGCAGTACTTC.